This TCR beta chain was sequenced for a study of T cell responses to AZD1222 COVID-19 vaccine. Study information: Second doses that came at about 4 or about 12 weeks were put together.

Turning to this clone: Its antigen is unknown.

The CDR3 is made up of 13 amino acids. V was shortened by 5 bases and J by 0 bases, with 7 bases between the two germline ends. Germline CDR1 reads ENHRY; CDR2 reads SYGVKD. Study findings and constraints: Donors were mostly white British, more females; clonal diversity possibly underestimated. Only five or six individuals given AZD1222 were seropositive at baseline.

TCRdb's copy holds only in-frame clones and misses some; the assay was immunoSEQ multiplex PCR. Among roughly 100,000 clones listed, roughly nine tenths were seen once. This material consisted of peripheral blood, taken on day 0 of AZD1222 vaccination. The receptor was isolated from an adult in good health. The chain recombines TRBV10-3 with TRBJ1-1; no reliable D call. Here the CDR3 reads CAISPGLNTEAFF. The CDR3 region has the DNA TGTGCCATCAGTCCGGGGTTGAACACTGAAGCTTTCTTT.